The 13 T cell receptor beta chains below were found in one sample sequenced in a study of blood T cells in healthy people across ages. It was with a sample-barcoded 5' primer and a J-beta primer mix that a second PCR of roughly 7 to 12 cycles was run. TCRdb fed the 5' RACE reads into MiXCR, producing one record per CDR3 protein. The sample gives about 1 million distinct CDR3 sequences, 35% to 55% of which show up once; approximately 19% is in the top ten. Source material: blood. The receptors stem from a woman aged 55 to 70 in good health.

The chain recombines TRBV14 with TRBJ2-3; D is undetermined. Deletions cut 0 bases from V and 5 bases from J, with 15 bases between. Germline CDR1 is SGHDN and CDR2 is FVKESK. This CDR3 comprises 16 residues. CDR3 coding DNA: TGTGCCAGCAGCCAAGATCTAAGGCCCTCAGGAGATACGCAGTATTTT. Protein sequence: CASSQDLRPSGDTQYF.

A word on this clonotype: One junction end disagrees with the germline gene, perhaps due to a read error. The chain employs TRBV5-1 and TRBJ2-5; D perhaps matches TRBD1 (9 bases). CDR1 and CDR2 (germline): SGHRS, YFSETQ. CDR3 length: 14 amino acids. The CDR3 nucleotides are TGCGCCGGCAGCTTAGCGGGACAGGGCAGTCGGCAGTACTTC. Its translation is CAGSLAGQGSRQYF.

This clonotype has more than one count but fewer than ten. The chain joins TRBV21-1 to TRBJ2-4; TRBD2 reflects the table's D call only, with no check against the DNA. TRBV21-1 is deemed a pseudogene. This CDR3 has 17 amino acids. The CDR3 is CASNSFARALAKNIQYF. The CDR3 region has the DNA TGTGCCAGCAATAGTTTTGCCAGGGCCCTAGCCAAAAACATTCAGTACTTC.

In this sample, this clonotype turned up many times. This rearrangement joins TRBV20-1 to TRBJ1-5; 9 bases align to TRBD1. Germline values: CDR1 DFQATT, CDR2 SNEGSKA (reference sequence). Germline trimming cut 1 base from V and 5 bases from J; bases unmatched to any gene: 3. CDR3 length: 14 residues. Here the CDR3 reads CSARVGQGYQPQHF. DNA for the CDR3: TGCAGTGCTAGAGTGGGACAGGGCTATCAGCCCCAGCATTTT.

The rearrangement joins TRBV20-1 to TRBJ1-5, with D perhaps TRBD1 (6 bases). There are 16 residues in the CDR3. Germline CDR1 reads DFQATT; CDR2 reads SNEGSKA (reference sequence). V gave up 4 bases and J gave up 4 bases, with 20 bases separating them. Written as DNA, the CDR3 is TGCAGTGCTACTGCGGGACACCCACAGGGAAATCAGCCCCAGCATTTT. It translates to CSATAGHPQGNQPQHF.

The CDR3 DNA reads TGCGCCAGCAGCTCTAACGGGAGGGCCTACGAGCAGTACTTC. Translation: CASSSNGRAYEQYF. The V gene is TRBV5-1, the J gene TRBJ2-7, with 8 nucleotides matching TRBD2. V trimming: 3 bases; J trimming: 2 bases; junction bases outside the gene matches: 4. Germline V CDR1 and CDR2: SGHRS, YFSETQ. The CDR3 covers 14 residues.

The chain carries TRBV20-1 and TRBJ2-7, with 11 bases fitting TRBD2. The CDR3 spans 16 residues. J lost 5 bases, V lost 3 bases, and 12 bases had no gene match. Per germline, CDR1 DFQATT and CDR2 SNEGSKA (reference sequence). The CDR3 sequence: CSASKSSGGTGDEQYF. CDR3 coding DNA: TGCAGTGCTAGTAAATCTAGCGGGGGGACGGGGGACGAGCAGTACTTC.

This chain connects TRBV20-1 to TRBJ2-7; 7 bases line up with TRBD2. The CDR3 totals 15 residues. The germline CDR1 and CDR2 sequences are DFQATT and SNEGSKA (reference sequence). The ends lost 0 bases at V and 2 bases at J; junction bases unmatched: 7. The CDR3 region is CSARDRVGGPYEQYF. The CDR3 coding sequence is TGCAGTGCTAGAGATCGGGTGGGAGGGCCCTACGAGCAGTACTTC.

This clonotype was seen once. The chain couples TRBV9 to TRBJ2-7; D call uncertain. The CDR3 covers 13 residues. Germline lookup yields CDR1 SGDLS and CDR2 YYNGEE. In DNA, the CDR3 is TGTGGGGGTAAAGGGCAAAACTCCTACGAGCAGTACTTC. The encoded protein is CGGKGQNSYEQYF. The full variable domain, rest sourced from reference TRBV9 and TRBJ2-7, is DSGVTQTPKHLITATGQRVTLRCSPRSGDLSVYWYQQSLDQGLQFLIQYYNGEERAKGNILERFSAQQFPDLHSELNLSSLELGDSALYFCGGKGQNSYEQYFGPGTRLTVT.

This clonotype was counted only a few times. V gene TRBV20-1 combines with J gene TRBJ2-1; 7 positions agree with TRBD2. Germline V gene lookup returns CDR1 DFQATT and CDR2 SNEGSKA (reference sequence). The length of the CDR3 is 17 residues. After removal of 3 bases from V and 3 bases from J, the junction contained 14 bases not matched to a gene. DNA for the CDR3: TGCAGTGCTAGGGGGAGCAGGTGGCGGGAGTTCTACAATGAGCAGTTCTTC. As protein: CSARGSRWREFYNEQFF.

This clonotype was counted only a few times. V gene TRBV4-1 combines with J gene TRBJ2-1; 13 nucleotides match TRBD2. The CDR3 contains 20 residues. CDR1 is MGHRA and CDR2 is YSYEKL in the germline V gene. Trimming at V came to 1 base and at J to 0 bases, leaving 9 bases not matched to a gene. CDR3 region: CASSQGRTSGSPSSYNEQFF. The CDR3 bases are TGCGCCAGCAGCCAAGGTCGGACTAGCGGGAGCCCAAGCTCCTACAATGAGCAGTTCTTC.

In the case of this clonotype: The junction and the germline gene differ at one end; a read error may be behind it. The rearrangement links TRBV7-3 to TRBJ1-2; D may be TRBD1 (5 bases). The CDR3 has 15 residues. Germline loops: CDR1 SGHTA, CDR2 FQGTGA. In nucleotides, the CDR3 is TGTGCCAGCAGTATCGACAGCCTAGGAAACTATAGCTACACCTTC. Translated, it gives CASSIDSLGNYSYTF.

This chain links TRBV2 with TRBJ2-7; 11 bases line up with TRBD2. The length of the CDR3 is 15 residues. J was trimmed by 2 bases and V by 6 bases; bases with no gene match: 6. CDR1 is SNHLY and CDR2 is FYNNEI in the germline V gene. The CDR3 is CASSPTSGETYEQYF. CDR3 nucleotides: TGTGCCAGCAGCCCGACTAGCGGGGAAACCTACGAGCAGTACTTC. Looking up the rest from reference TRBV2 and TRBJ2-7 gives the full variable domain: EPEVTQTPSHQVTQMGQEVILRCVPISNHLYFYWYRQILGQKVEFLVSFYNNEISEKSEIFDDQFSVERPDGSNFTLKIRSTKLEDSAMYFCASSPTSGETYEQYFGPGTRLTVT.